This T cell receptor (beta chain) was documented in a study of T cell responses to AZD1222 COVID-19 vaccine. Notes on the study in general: Possibly, clonal diversity was underestimated; donors were largely white British and included more females. Repertoires were collected only later (after the peak T cell response had occurred). Seropositivity was recorded at baseline in only a handful of AZD1222 recipients.

This CDR3 has 16 residues. CDR1 and CDR2 (germline): SQVTM, ANQGSEA. Trimming removed 4 bases from V and 0 bases from J; junction bases left unmatched: 5. The table came from immunoSEQ multiplex PCR; TCRdb's copy has only in-frame clones and leaves some out. The table includes about 100,000 clones, about 90% detected once. To note about this clone: The antigen is unknown.

V gene TRBV29-1 combines with J gene TRBJ2-7; TRBD2 aligns across 14 bases. The starting material was peripheral blood, obtained 28 days after the second AZD1222 dose. The origin of this receptor is an adult who received the AZD1222 COVID-19 vaccine. CDR3 bases: TGCAGCGTTGCGGGACTAGCGGGAGCATCCTCCTACGAGCAGTACTTC. This codes for CSVAGLAGASSYEQYF.